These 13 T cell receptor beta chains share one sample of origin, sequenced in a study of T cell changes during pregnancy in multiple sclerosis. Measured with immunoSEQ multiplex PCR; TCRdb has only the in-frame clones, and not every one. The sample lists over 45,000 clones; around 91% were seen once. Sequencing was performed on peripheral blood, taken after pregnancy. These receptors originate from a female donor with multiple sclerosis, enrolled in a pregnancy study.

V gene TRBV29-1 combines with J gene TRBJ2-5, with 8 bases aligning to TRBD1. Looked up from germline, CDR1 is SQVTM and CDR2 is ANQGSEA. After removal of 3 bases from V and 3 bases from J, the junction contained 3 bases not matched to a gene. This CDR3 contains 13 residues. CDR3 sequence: CSVEPGQEETQYF. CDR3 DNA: TGCAGCGTTGAGCCGGGACAGGAAGAGACCCAGTACTTC.

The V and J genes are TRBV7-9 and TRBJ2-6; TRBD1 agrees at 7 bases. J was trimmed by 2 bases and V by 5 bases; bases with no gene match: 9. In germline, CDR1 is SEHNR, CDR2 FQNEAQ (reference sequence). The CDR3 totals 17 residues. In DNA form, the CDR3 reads TGTGCCAGCAGCGCCCGGACAGGAAGCGCTGGGGCCAACGTCCTGACTTTC. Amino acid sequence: CASSARTGSAGANVLTF.

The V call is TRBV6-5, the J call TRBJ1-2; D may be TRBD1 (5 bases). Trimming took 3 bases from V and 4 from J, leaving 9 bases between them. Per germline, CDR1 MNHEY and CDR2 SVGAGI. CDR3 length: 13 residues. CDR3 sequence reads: CASSYGGGYGYTF. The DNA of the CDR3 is TGTGCCAGCAGTTATGGGGGGGGCTATGGCTACACCTTC.

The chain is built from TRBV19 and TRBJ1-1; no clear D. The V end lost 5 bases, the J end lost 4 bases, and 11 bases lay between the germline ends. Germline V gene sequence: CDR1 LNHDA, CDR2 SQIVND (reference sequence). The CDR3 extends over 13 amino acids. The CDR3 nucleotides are TGTGCCAGTAGTCCCTACCCCCCCACTGAAGCTTTCTTT. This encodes CASSPYPPTEAFF.

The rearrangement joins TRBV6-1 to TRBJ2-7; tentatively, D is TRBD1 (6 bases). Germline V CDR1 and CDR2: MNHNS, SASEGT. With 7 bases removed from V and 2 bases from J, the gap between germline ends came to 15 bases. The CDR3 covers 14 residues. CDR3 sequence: CASKNRVGPYEQYF. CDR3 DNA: TGTGCCAGCAAGAACAGGGTAGGTCCCTACGAGCAGTACTTC.

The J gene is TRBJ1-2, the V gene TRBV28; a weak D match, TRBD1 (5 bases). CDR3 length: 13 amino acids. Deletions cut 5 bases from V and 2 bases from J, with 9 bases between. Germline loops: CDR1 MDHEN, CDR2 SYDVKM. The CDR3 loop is CASSRTMNYGYTF. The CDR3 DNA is TGTGCCAGCAGTAGGACAATGAACTATGGCTACACCTTC.

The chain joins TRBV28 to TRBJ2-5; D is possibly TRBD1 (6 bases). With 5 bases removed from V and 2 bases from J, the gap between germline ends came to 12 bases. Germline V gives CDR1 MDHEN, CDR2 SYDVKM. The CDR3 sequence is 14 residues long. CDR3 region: CASSPWGLQETQYF. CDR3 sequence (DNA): TGTGCCAGCAGTCCCTGGGGGCTTCAAGAGACCCAGTACTTC.

CDR3: CASSVGPDNEQFF. The CDR3, as DNA: TGTGCCAGCAGCGTAGGGCCCGACAATGAGCAGTTCTTC. V and J are TRBV9 and TRBJ2-1; D not certain. The CDR3 is made up of 13 amino acids. The germline gives CDR1 SGDLS, CDR2 YYNGEE. The V and J ends lost 0 bases and 5 bases respectively, with 6 bases between them.

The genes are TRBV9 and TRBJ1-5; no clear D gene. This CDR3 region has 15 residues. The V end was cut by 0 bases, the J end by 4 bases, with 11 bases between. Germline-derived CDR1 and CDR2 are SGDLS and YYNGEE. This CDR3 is CASSVGAGQNQPQHF. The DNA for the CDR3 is TGTGCCAGCAGCGTAGGGGCAGGTCAAAATCAGCCCCAGCATTTT. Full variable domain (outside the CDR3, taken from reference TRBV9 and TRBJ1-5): DSGVTQTPKHLITATGQRVTLRCSPRSGDLSVYWYQQSLDQGLQFLIQYYNGEERAKGNILERFSAQQFPDLHSELNLSSLELGDSALYFCASSVGAGQNQPQHFGDGTRLSIL.

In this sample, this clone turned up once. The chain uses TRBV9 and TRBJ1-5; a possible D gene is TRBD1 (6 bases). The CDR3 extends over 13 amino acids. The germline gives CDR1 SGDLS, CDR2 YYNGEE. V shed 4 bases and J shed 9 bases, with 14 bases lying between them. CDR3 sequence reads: CASSPRTVGPQHF. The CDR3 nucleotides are TGTGCCAGCAGCCCACGGACAGTCGGGCCCCAGCATTTT.

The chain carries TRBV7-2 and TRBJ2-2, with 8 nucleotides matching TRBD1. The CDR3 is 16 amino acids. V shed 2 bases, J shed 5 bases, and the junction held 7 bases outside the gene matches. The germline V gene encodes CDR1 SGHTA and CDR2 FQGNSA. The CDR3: CASSLYRGAGTGELFF. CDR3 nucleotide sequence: TGTGCCAGCAGCTTATACAGGGGGGCTGGGACCGGGGAGCTGTTTTTT.

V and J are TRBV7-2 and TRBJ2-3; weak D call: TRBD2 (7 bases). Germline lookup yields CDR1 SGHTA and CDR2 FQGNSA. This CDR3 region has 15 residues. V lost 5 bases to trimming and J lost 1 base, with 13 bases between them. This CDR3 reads CASSRWEGGTDTQYF. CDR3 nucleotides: TGTGCCAGCAGCCGGTGGGAGGGGGGCACAGATACGCAGTATTTT.

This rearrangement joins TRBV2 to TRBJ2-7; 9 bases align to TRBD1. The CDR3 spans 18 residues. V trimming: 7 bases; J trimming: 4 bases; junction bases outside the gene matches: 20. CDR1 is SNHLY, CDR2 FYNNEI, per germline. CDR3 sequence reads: CASTTPEAITGGGYEQYF. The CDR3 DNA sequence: TGTGCCAGCACCACCCCCGAAGCCATCACAGGGGGCGGATACGAGCAGTACTTC. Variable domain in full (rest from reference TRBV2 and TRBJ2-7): EPEVTQTPSHQVTQMGQEVILRCVPISNHLYFYWYRQILGQKVEFLVSFYNNEISEKSEIFDDQFSVERPDGSNFTLKIRSTKLEDSAMYFCASTTPEAITGGGYEQYFGPGTRLTVT.